These 30 T cell receptor beta chains were sequenced from one sample in a study of memory CD4+ T cells and cytomegalovirus serostatus. The sort gate was single viable CD3+CD4+CD8-CD45RO+ cells for memory CD4+ T cells. Repertoires were generated with immunoSEQ multiplex PCR, while TCRdb's copy carries only in-frame clones and drops some. Among roughly 60,000 clones, about 81% were seen once, and the ten largest hold about 0.95%. The sequenced material came from memory CD4+ T cells from blood. The receptors stem from an adult in good health and CMV-seronegative.

This clone showed up just a few times. The chain has TRBV6-1 and TRBJ2-4; unclear D gene. CDR3 size: 14 residues. V was pared by 6 bases and J by 1 base, with 10 bases between. Germline V gene data show CDR1 as MNHNS and CDR2 as SASEGT. In DNA, the CDR3 is TGTGCCAGCAGGTTAAACAATGCCAAAAACATTCAGTACTTC. Translation: CASRLNNAKNIQYF.

The chain employs TRBV28 and TRBJ2-7, with D tentatively TRBD1 or TRBD2 (6 bases each). The CDR3 loop spans 17 amino acids. V lost 3 bases and J 2 bases, leaving 20 bases between the germline ends. Germline lookup yields CDR1 MDHEN and CDR2 SYDVKM. This chain's CDR3 is CASSLWGVGAYTYEQYF. Here the CDR3 DNA reads TGTGCCAGCAGTTTGTGGGGGGTGGGGGCGTATACCTACGAGCAGTACTTC. The whole variable domain, filled in from reference TRBV28 and TRBJ2-7, reads DVKVTQSSRYLVKRTGEKVFLECVQDMDHENMFWYRQDPGLGLRLIYFSYDVKMKEKGDIPEGYSVSREKKERFSLILESASTNQTSMYLCASSLWGVGAYTYEQYFGPGTRLTVT.

The chain joins TRBV7-9 to TRBJ1-4; TRBD1 might be the D (5 bases). V lost 2 bases and J 11 bases, leaving 21 bases between the germline ends. CDR1 SEHNR and CDR2 FQNEAQ come from the germline V gene (reference sequence). The CDR3 spans 16 residues. The CDR3 nucleotides are TGTGCCAGCAGCTTATGGTCTTCGGGGCGAGGAGGTAAACTGTTTTTT. This sequence encodes CASSLWSSGRGGKLFF.

The chain couples TRBV6-1 to TRBJ1-5, with 9 bases lining up with TRBD1. This CDR3 is 15 amino acids long. V lost 2 bases and J lost 6; bases outside the gene matches: 5. The germline V gene has CDR1 MNHNS and CDR2 SASEGT. This chain's CDR3 is CASSETGGVSQPQHF. For the CDR3, the DNA is TGTGCCAGCAGTGAAACAGGGGGCGTGAGTCAGCCCCAGCATTTT.

Points on this clone: In the same sample, other DNA sequences code for this CDR3. The rearrangement links TRBV15 to TRBJ2-5, with unresolved D. This CDR3 has 12 amino acids. Germline V gene lookup returns CDR1 LNHNV and CDR2 YYDKDF (reference sequence). Trimming pared 0 bases from V and 5 bases from J, leaving 4 bases between. CDR3 DNA sequence: TGTGCCACCAGCAGAGACGTGGAGACCCAGTACTTC. Protein: CATSRDVETQYF.

The rearrangement joins TRBV28 to TRBJ1-2; 7 nucleotides agree with TRBD1. Germline CDR1 reads MDHEN; CDR2 reads SYDVKM. The length of the CDR3 is 13 residues. V shed 8 bases, J shed 8 bases, and the junction held 11 bases outside the gene matches. DNA for the CDR3: TGTGCCAGCTTCACCACAGGGGCTATCGGCTACACCTTC. Protein product: CASFTTGAIGYTF.

The gene calls are TRBV6-1 and TRBJ2-3, with TRBD2 identical over 9 bases. Germline lookup yields CDR1 MNHNS and CDR2 SASEGT. V trimming: 2 bases; J trimming: 0 bases; junction bases outside the gene matches: 12. This CDR3 has 19 amino acids. CDR3 DNA: TGTGCCAGCAGTGAAAGAGTTGGATCAGCGGGAGGTAGCACAGATACGCAGTATTTT. Translated: CASSERVGSAGGSTDTQYF.

This rearrangement joins TRBV11-2 to TRBJ2-7; D is unresolved. The germline V gene encodes CDR1 SGHAT and CDR2 FQNNGV. Trimming pared 5 bases from V and 2 bases from J, leaving 7 bases between. The CDR3 length is 12 residues. The chain's CDR3 is CASSPSAYEQYF. The DNA for the CDR3 is TGTGCCAGCAGCCCATCGGCCTACGAGCAGTACTTC.

In its sample, this clone was seen a few times. This chain joins TRBV7-9 and TRBJ2-5; D is undetermined. V shed 4 bases and J shed 2 bases, with 11 bases lying between them. This CDR3 region has 14 residues. Germline-derived CDR1 and CDR2 are SEHNR and FQNEAQ (reference sequence). The CDR3 region has the DNA TGTGCCAGCAGCTCTCGGTGGTTGCAAGAGACCCAGTACTTC. Amino acids: CASSSRWLQETQYF.

CDR3 nucleotides: TGTGCCAGCAGCCCCCGCGCAGAGACCTACGAGCAGTACTTC. Protein sequence: CASSPRAETYEQYF. The J gene is TRBJ2-7, the V gene TRBV11-2; D call uncertain. Trimming pared 5 bases from V and 2 bases from J, leaving 13 bases between. CDR1 is SGHAT, CDR2 FQNNGV, per germline. This CDR3 is built from 14 residues.

The J gene is TRBJ1-1, the V gene TRBV29-1, with a possible D match to TRBD1 (6 bases). V was trimmed by 1 base and J by 4 bases, leaving 16 bases between them. This CDR3 region has 15 residues. Germline V gene sequence: CDR1 SQVTM, CDR2 ANQGSEA. The CDR3 loop is CSVEGVQGKATEAFF. The CDR3 bases are TGCAGCGTTGAAGGGGTACAGGGCAAGGCCACTGAAGCTTTCTTT.

The chain has TRBV27 and TRBJ2-3; tentatively, D is TRBD1 or TRBD2 (5 bases each). Germline-derived CDR1 and CDR2 are MNHEY and SMNVEV (reference sequence). Trimming removed 3 bases from V and 2 bases from J, with 15 bases in between. CDR3 size: 16 residues. The CDR3 spells CASSLRGRQNTDTQYF. The CDR3 DNA sequence: TGTGCCAGCAGTTTGAGGGGTCGGCAGAACACAGATACGCAGTATTTT.

This chain uses TRBV5-3 with TRBJ2-5; 9 positions agree with TRBD1. TRBV5-3 is flagged as an ORF with uncertain function. The CDR3 has 17 residues. With 4 bases clipped from V and 2 bases from J, the junction kept 12 bases outside the gene matches. CDR3 DNA: TGTGCCAGAAGCCGCTATCTTGGGACAGGGCGTCAAGAGACCCAGTACTTC. Protein: CARSRYLGTGRQETQYF.

J is TRBJ2-1 and V is TRBV4-1; 7 positions match TRBD2. Trimming took 4 bases from V and 2 from J; bases not matched to a gene: 14. The CDR3 has 18 amino acids. Looked up from germline, CDR1 is MGHRA and CDR2 is YSYEKL. The CDR3 sequence: CASSPVPPTSGAYNEQFF. DNA of the CDR3: TGCGCCAGCAGCCCTGTCCCCCCCACGAGCGGGGCCTACAATGAGCAGTTCTTC.

The chain couples TRBV4-2 to TRBJ1-3; TRBD1 is a possible D gene (5 bases). Germline V gives CDR1 LGHNA, CDR2 YNFKEQ. The CDR3 spans 16 residues. Trimming took off 1 base at V and 4 bases at J, with 14 bases between the two ends. The CDR3 sequence: CASSQASGTSGNTIYF. In DNA form, the CDR3 reads TGTGCCAGCAGCCAAGCGTCCGGGACGTCCGGAAACACCATATATTTT.

V is TRBV6-6 and J is TRBJ1-1; the D is unclear. This CDR3 comprises 13 residues. Germline CDR1 reads MNHNY; CDR2 reads SVGAGI (reference sequence). The V gene lost 7 bases and the J gene lost 4 bases, with 13 bases spanning the gap. The CDR3 DNA reads TGTGCCAGCAAAATATCCGGGGTCACTGAAGCTTTCTTT. Translated: CASKISGVTEAFF.

The chain couples TRBV2 to TRBJ2-3; TRBD1 agrees at 7 bases. CDR3 length: 18 residues. V was clipped by 6 bases and J by 2 bases; unmatched bases: 17. Germline CDR1 reads SNHLY; CDR2 reads FYNNEI. The CDR3 DNA reads as TGTGCCAGCAGGCCCACCCCATTGACAGGGATCTTCACAGATACGCAGTATTTT. This sequence encodes CASRPTPLTGIFTDTQYF.

V gene TRBV21-1 combines with J gene TRBJ2-1; whether TRBD2, the table's D call, matches the DNA was not checked. TRBV21-1 is labeled a pseudogene. The CDR3 length is 14 residues. The CDR3 here is CATWMGLSYNEQFF. The CDR3 nucleotides read TGTGCCACTTGGATGGGACTCTCCTACAATGAGCAGTTCTTC.

The CDR3, as DNA: TGTGCCAGCAGCTCTGGACGGGAGGGCTACACCTTC. As protein: CASSSGREGYTF. This chain links TRBV11-2 with TRBJ1-2; no reliable D call. V gave up 4 bases and J gave up 8 bases, with 11 bases separating them. This CDR3 has 12 residues. Germline values: CDR1 SGHAT, CDR2 FQNNGV.

The rearrangement uses TRBV7-2 and TRBJ2-5; D gene ambiguous. Trimming stripped 4 bases from V and 2 bases from J, with 11 bases between. Germline V gene data show CDR1 as SGHTA and CDR2 as FQGNSA. The CDR3 consists of 14 residues. The CDR3 reads CASSSPWAQETQYF. For the CDR3, the DNA is TGTGCCAGCAGCTCCCCCTGGGCGCAAGAGACCCAGTACTTC.

This clone was observed a single time. The chain links TRBV7-9 to TRBJ2-4; TRBD1 might be the D (6 bases). CDR3 size: 17 residues. Trimming pared 5 bases from V and 0 bases from J, leaving 17 bases between. The germline V gene encodes CDR1 SEHNR and CDR2 FQNEAQ (reference sequence). CDR3 sequence: CASSAQQGNLAKNIQYF. CDR3 nucleotide sequence: TGTGCCAGCAGCGCCCAACAGGGAAATCTAGCCAAAAACATTCAGTACTTC. Drawing the rest from reference TRBV7-9 and TRBJ2-4, the complete variable domain is DTGVSQNPRHKITKRGQNVTFRCDPISEHNRLYWYRQTLGQGPEFLTYFQNEAQLEKSRLLSDRFSAERPKGSFSTLEIQRTEQGDSAMYLCASSAQQGNLAKNIQYFGAGTRLSVL.

V and J are TRBV5-4 and TRBJ1-5; weak D call: TRBD1 (5 bases). The V end was cut by 3 bases, the J end by 3 bases, with 13 bases between. CDR1 SGHNT and CDR2 YYREEE come from the germline V gene (reference sequence). This CDR3 has 15 residues. CDR3 DNA sequence: TGTGCCAGCAGCTCCTCCGGGACCGACAATCAGCCCCAGCATTTT. Encoded protein: CASSSSGTDNQPQHF.

This chain links TRBV13 with TRBJ1-1; D remains ambiguous. This CDR3 contains 13 residues. The germline V gene encodes CDR1 PRHDT and CDR2 FYEKMQ (reference sequence). V was shortened by 2 bases and J by 3 bases, with 7 bases between the two germline ends. The CDR3 DNA follows: TGTGCCAGCAGCTTATTTGGAGACACTGAAGCTTTCTTT. Its translation: CASSLFGDTEAFF. The variable domain in full, with the rest retrieved from reference TRBV13 and TRBJ1-1, is AAGVIQSPRHLIKEKRETATLKCYPIPRHDTVYWYQQGPGQDPQFLISFYEKMQSDKGSIPDRFSAQQFSDYHSELNMSSLELGDSALYFCASSLFGDTEAFFGQGTRLTVV.

Remarks on this clone: The sample carries other DNA sequences with the same CDR3. The chain carries TRBV4-2 and TRBJ2-3; 9 nucleotides match TRBD2. The CDR3 covers 16 residues. The V gene's germline CDR1 is LGHNA and CDR2 YNFKEQ. The V segment lost 6 bases and the J segment 5 bases; nucleotides outside the gene matches: 12. This CDR3 reads CASSQSISGRRDTQYF. The CDR3 nucleotides read TGTGCCAGCAGTCAATCCATTAGCGGGAGAAGAGATACGCAGTATTTT.

J is TRBJ1-3 and V is TRBV30; D gene uncertain. The CDR3 consists of 15 residues. The germline V gene encodes CDR1 GTSNPN and CDR2 SVGIG (reference sequence). Trimming cost V 2 bases and J 1 base, with 12 bases left between them. As DNA, the CDR3 is TGTGCCTGGAGTTCCCTCGGGCTGTCTGGAAACACCATATATTTT. Amino acid sequence: CAWSSLGLSGNTIYF.

In its sample, this clone was seen a few times. J is TRBJ1-5 and V is TRBV30; TRBD1 matches at 10 bases. Germline V gene data show CDR1 as GTSNPN and CDR2 as SVGIG (reference sequence). The CDR3 spans 13 residues. V lost 5 bases and J lost 6; bases outside the gene matches: 4. CDR3 nucleotide sequence: TGTGCCTGGGGACAGGGGGGAACTCAGCCCCAGCATTTT. Its protein is CAWGQGGTQPQHF.

The rearrangement links TRBV5-1 to TRBJ2-7; maybe TRBD2 (7 bases). Deletions cut 0 bases from V and 3 bases from J, with 16 bases between. CDR1 and CDR2 from the germline V gene are SGHRS and YFSETQ. The CDR3 has 16 amino acids. The CDR3 here is CASSLAAGAGDYEQYF. The CDR3, as DNA: TGCGCCAGCAGCTTGGCCGCGGGGGCCGGTGACTACGAGCAGTACTTC.

The rearrangement uses TRBV28 and TRBJ2-4, with D hard to call. The CDR3 contains 13 residues. Germline-derived CDR1 and CDR2 are MDHEN and SYDVKM. V lost 6 bases and J 4 bases, leaving 10 bases between the germline ends. In DNA, the CDR3 is TGTGCCAGCAGCGTCCTGCGGAAAAACATTCAGTACTTC. Protein: CASSVLRKNIQYF.

By share, this clone ranks as medium-sized. V gene TRBV6-5 combines with J gene TRBJ1-1; D is undetermined. The CDR3 is made up of 11 amino acids. Germline V gene data show CDR1 as MNHEY and CDR2 as SVGAGI. The V and J ends lost 2 bases and 10 bases respectively, with 8 bases between them. The CDR3 reads CASSYKGRAFF. The CDR3, as DNA: TGTGCCAGCAGTTACAAAGGGAGAGCTTTCTTT.

This chain connects TRBV27 to TRBJ1-2; D is ambiguous. From germline, CDR1 is MNHEY and CDR2 SMNVEV (reference sequence). V gave up 3 bases and J gave up 7 bases, with 12 bases separating them. The CDR3 has 13 residues. CDR3 region: CASSLPGSGGYTF. The CDR3 coding sequence is TGTGCCAGCAGTTTGCCGGGTAGTGGTGGCTACACCTTC.